This T cell receptor (beta chain) is drawn from a study of vaccination and CD4 T cells after COVID-19. With respect to this clonotype: Its antigen is undetermined.

The germline V and J ends were trimmed by 6 bases and 1 base, with 15 bases remaining between them. CDR1 and CDR2 (germline): MNHNS, SASEGT. The CDR3 has 15 residues. At the Johns Hopkins FTIC core, DNA taken from cultured CD4+ T cells was sequenced by way of the Oncomine TCR Beta short-read assay. It was from cultured CD4+ T cells that genomic DNA was extracted. TCRdb reprocessed the PCR reads with MiXCR, giving one entry per CDR3 protein. Counted here are about 28,000 distinct CDR3 sequences, 62% occurring once; the ten biggest clones make up about 15%. Treatment indicated: roughly ten-day PBMC culture with coronavirus spike peptide pools or control peptides (ViraFEST assay).

The TCR originated in a human donor who received a COVID-19 vaccine. V gene TRBV6-1 combines with J gene TRBJ2-5; D is perhaps TRBD2 (5 bases). This sample comprised CD4+ T cells from blood, cultured in vitro, obtained after SARS-CoV-2 vaccination. DNA of the CDR3: TGTGCCAGCAGCGCTATACGGGGTTCCCAAGAGACCCAGTACTTC. Translation gives CASSAIRGSQETQYF.